This is a list of T cell receptor beta chains from one sample in a study of cytomegalovirus exposure and HLA in healthy donors. The method was immunoSEQ multiplex PCR; TCRdb's version includes in-frame clones alone and lacks a portion of them. The data contain about 240,000 clones, around 85% of them singletons. The sequencing sample was made of PBMCs. The receptors were sampled from a woman aged 30 to 39 in good health and CMV-seropositive. Both conserved end residues are part of each CDR3. A D gene is named only where the DNA matches it firmly. Clone size, where shown, is once, few, many, or a class for clones that have expanded.

>TRBD2|NA|TRBJ2-2|TRBV7-3
CASSSKARAGAGELFF
TGTGCCAGCAGCTCAAAGGCTCGGGCGGGGGCCGGGGAGCTGTTTTTT
>NA|NA|TRBJ2-7|TRBV2
CASLGQLSSYEQYF
TGTGCCAGCTTAGGACAGCTCAGCTCCTACGAGCAGTACTTC
>NA|NA|TRBJ2-2|TRBV27
CASSLSKVGHPGWDTGELFF
TGTGCCAGCAGTTTATCGAAGGTGGGCCACCCAGGTTGGGACACCGGGGAGCTGTTTTTT
>NA|NA|TRBJ1-5|TRBV30
CAEGRDQPQHF
TGTGCCGAGGGCCGAGATCAGCCCCAGCATTTT
>NA|NA|TRBJ1-1|TRBV7-8
CASSNIDRTNTEAFF
TGTGCCAGCAGCAATATTGACAGGACTAACACTGAAGCTTTCTTT
>TRBD2|NA|TRBJ2-7|TRBV11-2
CASSLTYSGISYEQYF
TGTGCCAGCAGCTTAACCTATAGCGGGATCTCCTACGAGCAGTACTTC
>TRBD1|once|TRBJ2-1|TRBV20-1
CSDRGDNEQFF
TGCAGTGACAGGGGGGACAATGAGCAGTTCTTC
>NA|NA|TRBJ1-1|TRBV29-1
CSVLNSWNTEAFF
TGCAGCGTTCTAAATTCCTGGAACACTGAAGCTTTCTTT
>TRBD2|NA|TRBJ2-2|TRBV11-3
CASSLGAGASNTGELFF
TGTGCCAGCAGCTTAGGGGCGGGAGCCTCGAACACCGGGGAGCTGTTTTTT
>TRBD2|few|TRBJ2-4|TRBV15
CATSRDGFGLARRGENIQYF
TGTGCCACCAGCAGAGATGGATTTGGACTAGCGAGGAGAGGGGAAAACATTCAGTACTTC
>TRBD2|once|TRBJ2-2|TRBV19
CASKPSGNTGELFF
TGTGCCAGTAAACCTAGCGGGAACACCGGGGAGCTGTTTTTT
>NA|NA|TRBJ1-5|TRBV6-5
CASSYNRDQPQHF
TGTGCCAGCAGTTACAACAGGGATCAGCCCCAGCATTTT
>TRBD1|NA|TRBJ2-1|TRBV5-1
CASSRQGDEQFF
TGCGCCAGCAGCCGGCAGGGGGATGAGCAGTTCTTC
>NA|NA|TRBJ2-7|TRBV28
CASSYLLSGGGEQYF
TGTGCCAGCAGTTATCTATTATCGGGGGGCGGAGAGCAGTACTTC
>TRBD1|once|TRBJ2-7|TRBV13
CASSFRDRVYEQYF
TGTGCCAGCAGCTTCCGGGACAGGGTCTACGAGCAGTACTTC
>TRBD2|NA|TRBJ2-1|TRBV6-1
CASSEDPLAGNEQFF
TGTGCCAGCAGTGAAGACCCACTAGCGGGTAATGAGCAGTTCTTC
>TRBD2|NA|TRBJ2-3|TRBV18
CASSPLRGSGMATDTQYF
TGTGCCAGCTCACCCCTACGGGGTAGCGGGATGGCGACAGATACGCAGTATTTT
>TRBD2|once|TRBJ2-1|TRBV5-1
CASSLGLAAYNEQFF
TGCGCCAGCAGCCTGGGGCTAGCGGCCTACAATGAGCAGTTCTTC
>TRBD1|NA|TRBJ2-7|TRBV19
CASTPTGGTGRYEQYF
TGTGCCAGTACCCCGACCGGGGGGACAGGGAGATACGAGCAGTACTTC
>NA|NA|TRBJ1-1|TRBV18
CASSPPDRNTEAFF
TGTGCCAGCTCACCGCCGGACAGGAACACTGAAGCTTTCTTT
>NA|NA|TRBJ2-7|TRBV5-8
CASRGQLAYEQYF
TGTGCCAGCAGGGGGCAGCTCGCCTACGAGCAGTACTTC
>TRBD1|once|TRBJ1-5|TRBV27
CASSFGQGGQPQHF
TGTGCCAGCAGTTTCGGACAGGGGGGCCAGCCCCAGCATTTT
>NA|NA|TRBJ1-2|TRBV29-1
CSVGGALGGGYTF
TGCAGCGTTGGGGGAGCGCTGGGAGGAGGCTACACCTTC
>TRBD2|NA|TRBJ2-7|TRBV28
CASSITGTSYEQYF
TGTGCCAGCAGTATAACCGGGACTAGTTACGAGCAGTACTTC